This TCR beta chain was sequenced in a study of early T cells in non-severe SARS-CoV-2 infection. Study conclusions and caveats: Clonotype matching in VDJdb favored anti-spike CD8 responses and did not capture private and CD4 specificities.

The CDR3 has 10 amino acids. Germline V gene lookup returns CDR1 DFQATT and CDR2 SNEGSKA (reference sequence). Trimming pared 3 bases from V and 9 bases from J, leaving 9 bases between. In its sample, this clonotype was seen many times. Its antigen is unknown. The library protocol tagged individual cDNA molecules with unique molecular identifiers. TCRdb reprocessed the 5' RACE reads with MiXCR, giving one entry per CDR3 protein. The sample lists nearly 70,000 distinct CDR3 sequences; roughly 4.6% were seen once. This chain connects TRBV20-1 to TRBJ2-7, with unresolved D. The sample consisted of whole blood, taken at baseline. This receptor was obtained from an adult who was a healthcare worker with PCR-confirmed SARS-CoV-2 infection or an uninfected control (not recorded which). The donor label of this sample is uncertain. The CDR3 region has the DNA TGCAGTGCTAGTATGATAGGGCAGTACTTC. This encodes CSASMIGQYF.